This T cell receptor beta chain was identified in a study of blood T cell repertoires in COVID-19 (dated by TCRdb to 2018 to 2021). For the study in its entirety: The collaborator samples originated in the United States, Italy and Spain and spanned the acute and convalescent phases of COVID-19. The material from the prospective study consisted of cDNA or gDNA derived from T cells, B-cell-depleted T cells, or PBMCs. The dataset comprised deeply sampled blood TCRbeta repertoires from subjects exposed to, actively infected with, or recovered from COVID-19. The repertoires were made available in a free public database intended to serve as a resource for research on the immune response to SARS-CoV-2. The samples were drawn from the first 160 participants of the ongoing ImmuneRACE study and from 1,200 or so subjects provided by 6 global collaborators. A de-identified subject ID, COVID-19 status, age in years and sex were almost always included in the sample metadata. Where available, HLA class I and class II types were obtained from metadata supplied by the sample provider rather than from assay-based typing. On the study overall, not on this receptor specifically: The amount of clinical and demographic metadata varied by source and participant and was provided uncurated.

This clone has a single count. Its cognate antigen has yet to be identified. No per-base quality is available; no much larger clone lies one base away. At the junction V is shortened by 2 bases and J by 7 bases, with 12 bases in between. The CDR3 starts with the cysteine, ends with the phenylalanine, and has 14 residues. Here the CDR3 DNA is all that survives: 42 bases in frame from base 1. Taken from the germline V gene (reference sequence), the CDR1 and CDR2 loops are PRHDT and FYEKMQ. TCRbeta CDR3 regions were amplified from genomic DNA using the immunoSEQ Assay, a bias-controlled multiplex PCR. The paper's processing steps were these. The number of nucleated cells in each sample was estimated from the amplification of reference gene primers within the assay. Sequence reads were collapsed and filtered to measure the absolute abundance of every unique TCRbeta CDR3 rearrangement. For each sample, productive Simpson clonality was calculated by taking the square root of Simpson's diversity index across productive rearrangements. The clones in this table, taken by TCRdb from immuneACCESS, are in-frame only. Not every clone is retained; where verified, under half of the shortfall comes from an unresolved V gene, and the cause of the rest is unknown. V, J and clone size reflect that table, while D and trimming were determined from the DNA. This sample comprises around 170,000 clones, approximately 80% of them detected only once. The top ten clonotypes cover about an eighth of the sample.

Participants in the prospective study were aged about 18 to 95 years, lived in 24 United States geographic areas, and enrolled through a virtual design. To assign participants to cohorts, the prospective study relied on clinical history that participants themselves reported in a screening survey and a study questionnaire. ImmuneRACE Cohort 3 recovered participants were defined by two consecutive negative NP/OP PCR tests, healthcare professional clearance, or symptom resolution. In the prospective study, whole blood, serum and a nasopharyngeal or oropharyngeal swab were collected from each participant by mobile phlebotomists. Additional blood draws and questionnaires over an approximately 2-month period could optionally be provided by prospective study participants. Before DNA extraction, prospective study blood samples were shipped either frozen or at room temperature.

Sequenced input: PBMCs or T cells enriched from blood (not recorded which). The V and J segments used are TRBV13 and TRBJ2-1, with no confident D gene call. The sequence was collected from a man aged 45-65 years who had recovered from COVID-19. The bases are TGTGCCAGCAGCTTATCTCCCCCCGGGAATGAGCAGTTCTTC. Its protein product is CASSLSPPGNEQFF.